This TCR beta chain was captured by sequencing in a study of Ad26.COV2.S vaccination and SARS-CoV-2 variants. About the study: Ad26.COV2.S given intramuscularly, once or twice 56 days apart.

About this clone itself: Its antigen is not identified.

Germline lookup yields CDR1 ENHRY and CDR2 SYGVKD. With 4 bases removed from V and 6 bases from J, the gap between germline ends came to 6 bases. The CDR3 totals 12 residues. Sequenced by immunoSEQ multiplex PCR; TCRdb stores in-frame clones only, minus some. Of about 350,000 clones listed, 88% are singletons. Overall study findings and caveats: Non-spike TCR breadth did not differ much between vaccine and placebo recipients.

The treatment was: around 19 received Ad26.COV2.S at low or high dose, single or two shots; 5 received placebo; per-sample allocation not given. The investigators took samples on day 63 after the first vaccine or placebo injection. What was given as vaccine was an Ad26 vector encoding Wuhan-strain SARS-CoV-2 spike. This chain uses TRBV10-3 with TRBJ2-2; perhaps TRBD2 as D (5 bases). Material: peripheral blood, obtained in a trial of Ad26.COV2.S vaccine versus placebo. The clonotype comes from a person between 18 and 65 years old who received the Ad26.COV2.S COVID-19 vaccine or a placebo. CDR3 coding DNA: TGTGCCATCAGTGCCGGGGCCGGGGAGCTGTTTTTT. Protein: CAISAGAGELFF.